This entry concerns a single TCR beta chain. Antigen unknown. The assay was run at survey level. Original handling: The detection floor for productive clonotype frequency was 2.59 x 10-5. Repertoires were generated with immunoSEQ multiplex PCR, while TCRdb's copy carries only in-frame clones and drops some. V, J and clone size are taken as reported in that table, and D and trimming were inferred from the DNA itself. This table has 40,000 to 50,000 clones, more than 65% appearing once. The data stem from a study of STAT5B mutations in CD4+ large granular lymphocyte leukemia. About the study: Among healthy donors, a particular HLA allele went with more CDR3 'QG' motifs. Study results and limitations: 25% of private leukemic clonotypes occurred rarely in other patients' non-leukemic repertoires.

The CDR3 has 15 amino acids. Material: CD4+ T cells from blood buffy coats. The rearrangement joins TRBV21-1 to TRBJ2-7; TRBD2 is the table's D call and was not checked against the DNA. TRBV21-1 is a known pseudogene. This clonotype originated in a human donor in good health. In DNA form, the CDR3 reads TGTGCCAGCAGCACCGATCCGACTAGCCGGGACGAGCAGTACTTC. It specifies CASSTDPTSRDEQYF.